The 23 T cell receptor beta chains reported below all come from one sample, sequenced in a study of CXCR3-negative and CXCR3-positive naive CD8 T cells. Overall study results and limits: CXCR3-positive naive cells carried more hydrophobic TRB CDR3s than CXCR3-negative naive cells did.

The antigens for these receptors are not known. UMI labels and 5' RACE were used to prepare the TRB cDNA libraries. TCRdb reworked the 5' RACE reads into one entry per CDR3 protein, no DNA. In all, the sample yields over 55,000 distinct CDR3 sequences. The sequenced material came from naive CXCR3+ CD8+ T cells from blood. Subset given: CD45RO-CCR7+CD27+CD95- naive CD8+ T cells expressing CXCR3 (TNR3+). The receptors stem from a human donor in good health. Some clones in this sample may be carry-over from other donors' samples.

The rearrangement uses TRBV4-1 and TRBJ2-1; with no DNA, the TCRdb D assignment of TRBD2 cannot be verified. Germline values: CDR1 MGHRA, CDR2 YSYEKL. This CDR3 is built from 13 residues. CDR3: CASSRGTTSEQFF.

The J gene is TRBJ2-7, the V gene TRBV29-1; the TRBD1 assignment by TCRdb is unverifiable without DNA. The CDR3 has 11 amino acids. The germline CDR1 and CDR2 sequences are SQVTM and ANQGSEA. The CDR3 is CSVEWGDEQYF.

The chain joins TRBV29-1 to TRBJ2-1; TCRdb indicates TRBD1, and absent DNA this call remains unverified. From germline, CDR1 is SQVTM and CDR2 ANQGSEA. The CDR3 is made up of 13 amino acids. This chain's CDR3 is CSVRPRGSNEQFF.

The chain recombines TRBV7-2 with TRBJ2-3; lacking DNA, the TRBD1 call made by TCRdb goes unchecked. Germline assignment: CDR1 SGHTA and CDR2 FQGNSA. CDR3 length: 13 amino acids. CDR3 loop: CASSTYPGDTQYF.

This clonotype ranks as medium-sized in terms of frequency. The chain links TRBV4-1 to TRBJ2-7; there is no DNA to check the TCRdb D call of TRBD1. Germline CDR1 is MGHRA and CDR2 is YSYEKL. This CDR3 is built from 16 residues. CDR3 residues: CASSQKPAQGAREQYF.

J is TRBJ1-3 and V is TRBV7-9; there is no DNA to check the TCRdb D call of TRBD1. The germline CDR1 and CDR2 sequences are SEHNR and FQNEAQ (reference sequence). This CDR3 contains 16 residues. CDR3 residues: CASSLALTVSQDTIYF.

V and J are TRBV12-3 or TRBV12-4 and TRBJ2-2; no DNA is available, so the TRBD1 call from TCRdb remains unchecked. CDR3 length: 15 amino acids. This CDR3 reads CASSLASPFTGELFF.

The V gene is TRBV28, the J gene TRBJ2-3; TCRdb's D call, TRBD1, is unchecked because there is no DNA. This CDR3 spans 20 amino acids. Per the germline V gene, CDR1 is MDHEN and CDR2 is SYDVKM. CDR3 amino acids: CASSGGTIEIADTRTDTQYF.

The chain joins TRBV15 to TRBJ2-4. Looked up from germline, CDR1 is LNHNV and CDR2 is YYDKDF (reference sequence). This CDR3 spans 11 amino acids. CDR3 in amino acids: CATGELNIQYF.

This chain links TRBV5-1 with TRBJ2-1; there is no DNA to check the TCRdb D call of TRBD1. The germline V gene encodes CDR1 SGHRS and CDR2 YFSETQ. The CDR3 spans 13 residues. This CDR3 is CASRADGANEQFF.

The chain is built from TRBV7-2 and TRBJ2-7; TCRdb's D gene call, TRBD2, goes unchecked for lack of DNA. CDR1 and CDR2 from the germline V gene are SGHTA and FQGNSA. This CDR3 contains 14 residues. CDR3 region: CASSFREGSYEQYF.

V gene TRBV6-2 or TRBV6-3 combines with J gene TRBJ1-5; the TCRdb call, TRBD1, lacks DNA for checking. This CDR3 has 18 amino acids. In germline, CDR1 is MNHEY, CDR2 SVGEGT. The chain's CDR3 is CASSYPGEDSHSNQPQHF.

The gene calls are TRBV28 and TRBJ2-7; the D call from TCRdb, TRBD2, cannot be confirmed without DNA. CDR1 and CDR2 from the germline V gene are MDHEN and SYDVKM. CDR3 length equals 11 residues. The CDR3 reads CASSPGLWQYF.

This chain connects TRBV7-9 to TRBJ2-1; TCRdb indicates TRBD1, and absent DNA this call remains unverified. Germline lookup yields CDR1 SEHNR and CDR2 FQNEAQ (reference sequence). This CDR3 is 17 amino acids long. The CDR3: CASSPIAGNPSYNEQFF.

V gene TRBV29-1 combines with J gene TRBJ2-7; TCRdb picks TRBD1, but there is no DNA to check that call. The CDR3 spans 14 residues. Germline V lookup: CDR1 SQVTM, CDR2 ANQGSEA. The CDR3 is CSVVGTGGPYEQYF.

This chain links TRBV27 with TRBJ2-1. This CDR3 is 15 amino acids long. Germline lookup yields CDR1 MNHEY and CDR2 SMNVEV (reference sequence). The CDR3 sequence is CASSPTGGPLNEQFF.

The chain couples TRBV12-3 or TRBV12-4 to TRBJ2-1. CDR3 size: 12 residues. The CDR3 spells CASSSLYNEQFF.

The chain carries TRBV6-2 or TRBV6-3 and TRBJ2-1; the D call of TRBD1 rests on TCRdb alone, since no DNA is present to check it. The CDR3 spans 14 residues. The germline V gene encodes CDR1 MNHEY and CDR2 SVGEGT. Here the CDR3 reads CASSLGAGRNEQFF.

The V and J genes are TRBV29-1 and TRBJ2-7; there is no DNA to check the TCRdb D call of TRBD2. The CDR3 is 14 residues long. Germline assignment: CDR1 SQVTM and CDR2 ANQGSEA. Here the CDR3 reads CSVSGTGSSYEQYF.

V and J are TRBV7-2 and TRBJ2-7; absent DNA, TCRdb's TRBD1 call cannot be checked. This CDR3 has 15 residues. From germline, CDR1 is SGHTA and CDR2 FQGNSA. The CDR3 reads CASSLVGQGNYEQYF.

The V gene is TRBV25-1, the J gene TRBJ2-7; with no DNA, the TCRdb D assignment of TRBD1 cannot be verified. The CDR3 length is 13 residues. Germline values: CDR1 MGHDK, CDR2 SYGVNS. CDR3 region: CASRGTESYEQYF.

The chain employs TRBV29-1 and TRBJ2-1; the D call of TRBD2 rests on TCRdb alone, since no DNA is present to check it. This CDR3 has 14 amino acids. The germline CDR1 and CDR2 sequences are SQVTM and ANQGSEA. This CDR3 reads CSETGLAGGVEQFF.

This sequence joins TRBV11-3 and TRBJ2-5. The germline gives CDR1 SGHNT, CDR2 YENEEA. The CDR3 sequence is 14 residues long. CDR3 sequence: CASSLAAAQETQYF.